The present T cell receptor beta chain was sequenced within a study of blood T cell repertoires in COVID-19. For the study at large: Italy, Spain and the United States were the sources of the convalescent and acute COVID-19 samples. In each case, the material was cDNA or gDNA derived from T cells, B-cell-depleted T cells, or PBMCs.

Recruits, aged roughly 18 to 100 years, lived in under 25 US areas. In the authors' workflow: Nucleated cell number was recorded as an estimate derived from reference gene primer amplification. TCRdb's copy holds only in-frame clones and misses some; the assay was immunoSEQ multiplex PCR. That table furnishes V, J and clone size, whereas the DNA furnished D and trimming. In the table there are fewer than 350,000 clones, about 85% of which are singletons. CDR1 is SGHNT, CDR2 YENEEA, per germline. The CDR3 sequence is 13 residues long. With 1 base removed from V and 5 bases from J, the gap between germline ends came to 8 bases.

Sequenced input: PBMCs or T cells enriched from blood (not recorded which). The chain recombines TRBV11-3 with TRBJ2-5; no definite D call. The source of this sequence is a woman aged 45 to 65 who had recovered from COVID-19. In DNA form, the CDR3 reads TGTGCCAGCAGCTTAGTAGAGTGGGAGACCCAGTACTTC. This translates into CASSLVEWETQYF.